This T cell receptor beta chain was found in a study of long-term antiretroviral therapy in people with HIV. This was the immunoSEQ v3.0 assay at survey level. Sequenced by immunoSEQ multiplex PCR; TCRdb stores in-frame clones only, minus some. The sample contains 9,000 to 15,000 clones, over 70% of which appear only once. Overall study results and limits: ART adherence, viral resistance and therapy changes went unrecorded.

This CDR3 is 18 amino acids long. The germline V gene has CDR1 LGHNA and CDR2 YNFKEQ. The ends lost 2 bases at V and 2 bases at J; junction bases unmatched: 6. Of note for this clone: Its antigen is not identified.

The TCR comes from a woman aged 40 to 50 with HIV. The source material was unsorted PBMCs, sampled 0.8 years before starting antiretroviral therapy. V gene TRBV4-2 combines with J gene TRBJ2-5; 15 bases are a match to TRBD2. The CDR3 is CASSQRGTSGRLQETQYF. CDR3 coding DNA: TGTGCCAGCAGCCAAAGGGGGACTAGCGGGAGGCTACAAGAGACCCAGTACTTC.